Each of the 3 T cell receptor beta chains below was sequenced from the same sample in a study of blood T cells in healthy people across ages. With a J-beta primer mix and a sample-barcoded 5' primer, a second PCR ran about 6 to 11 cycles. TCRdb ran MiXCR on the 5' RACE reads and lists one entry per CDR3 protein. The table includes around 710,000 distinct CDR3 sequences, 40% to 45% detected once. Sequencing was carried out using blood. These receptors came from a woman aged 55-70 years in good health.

CDR3 coding DNA: TGCAGTTCACTAGCGGACAACACCGGGGAGCTGTTTTTT. Its protein is CSSLADNTGELFF. The chain couples TRBV20-1 to TRBJ2-2; 8 bases align to TRBD2. Trimming at V came to 8 bases and at J to 2 bases, leaving 4 bases not matched to a gene. This CDR3 contains 13 residues. Germline assignment: CDR1 DFQATT and CDR2 SNEGSKA (reference sequence).

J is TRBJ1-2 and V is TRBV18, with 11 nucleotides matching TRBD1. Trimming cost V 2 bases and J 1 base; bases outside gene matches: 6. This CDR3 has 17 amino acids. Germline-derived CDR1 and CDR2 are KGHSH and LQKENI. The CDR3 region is CASSPGTGGVDNYGYTF. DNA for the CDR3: TGTGCCAGCTCACCAGGGACAGGGGGAGTGGATAACTATGGCTACACCTTC. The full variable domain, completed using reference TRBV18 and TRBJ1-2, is NAGVMQNPRHLVRRRGQEARLRCSPMKGHSHVYWYRQLPEEGLKFMVYLQKENIIDESGMPKERFSAEFPKEGPSILRIQQVVRGDSAAYFCASSPGTGGVDNYGYTFGSGTRLTVV.

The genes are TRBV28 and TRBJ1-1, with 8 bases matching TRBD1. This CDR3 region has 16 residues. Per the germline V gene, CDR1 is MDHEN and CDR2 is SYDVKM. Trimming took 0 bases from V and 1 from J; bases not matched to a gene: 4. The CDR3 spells CASSLWAGGQNTEAFF. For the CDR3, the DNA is TGTGCCAGCAGTTTATGGGCAGGGGGCCAGAACACTGAAGCTTTCTTT. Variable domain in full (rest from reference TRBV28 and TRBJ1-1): DVKVTQSSRYLVKRTGEKVFLECVQDMDHENMFWYRQDPGLGLRLIYFSYDVKMKEKGDIPEGYSVSREKKERFSLILESASTNQTSMYLCASSLWAGGQNTEAFFGQGTRLTVV.